Shown below are 9 T cell receptor beta chains from a single sample sequenced in a study of blood T cell repertoires in COVID-19. Measured with immunoSEQ multiplex PCR; TCRdb has only the in-frame clones, and not every one. The top ten clones hold 7.2% of a sample with about 330,000 clones, 85% of them seen once. Sample: peripheral blood. These receptors were obtained from a human donor in a cohort sampled during active COVID-19.

The chain employs TRBV7-9 and TRBJ1-2; TRBD1 matches at 7 bases. Germline CDR1 is SEHNR and CDR2 is FQNEAQ (reference sequence). V lost 2 bases to trimming and J lost 7 bases; unmatched junction nucleotides: 1. CDR3 length equals 12 residues. CDR3: CASSLQGVGYTF. The CDR3 nucleotides are TGTGCCAGCAGCTTACAGGGGGTTGGCTACACCTTC.

The chain links TRBV5-4 to TRBJ1-5; 7 bases map to TRBD1. There are 15 residues in the CDR3. J gave up 7 bases and V 5 bases, and 12 bases lay outside the gene matches. Germline lookup yields CDR1 SGHNT and CDR2 YYREEE (reference sequence). CDR3 sequence reads: CASSFGGQVEQPQHF. For the CDR3, the DNA is TGTGCCAGCAGTTTTGGCGGACAGGTTGAGCAGCCCCAGCATTTT. The entire variable domain, with the rest obtained from reference TRBV5-4 and TRBJ1-5, is as follows: ETGVTQSPTHLIKTRGQQVTLRCSSQSGHNTVSWYQQALGQGPQFIFQYYREEENGRGNFPPRFSGLQFPNYSSELNVNALELDDSALYLCASSFGGQVEQPQHFGDGTRLSIL.

This clone was picked up a small number of times. V is TRBV19 and J is TRBJ1-1; D is undetermined. The V end was cut by 3 bases, the J end by 7 bases, with 9 bases between. Germline assignment: CDR1 LNHDA and CDR2 SQIVND (reference sequence). The CDR3 covers 12 residues. CDR3 in DNA: TGTGCCAGTAGTATTCCCCAGGTTGAAGCTTTCTTT. It yields the protein CASSIPQVEAFF.

The J gene is TRBJ1-6, the V gene TRBV5-6; D not certain. The CDR3 has 16 amino acids. Trimming left V 4 bases short and J 0 bases short, with 11 bases between. CDR1 SGHDT and CDR2 YYEEEE come from the germline V gene. The DNA for the CDR3 is TGTGCCAGCAGCCGTTTCGGGAGCTCCTATAATTCACCCCTCCACTTT. Residues: CASSRFGSSYNSPLHF.

V gene TRBV30 combines with J gene TRBJ1-5; no reliable D call. Germline V CDR1 and CDR2: GTSNPN, SVGIG (reference sequence). The CDR3 is 13 amino acids. V was clipped by 0 bases and J by 9 bases, with 12 bases between them. CDR3 protein: CAWSVLGGRPQHF. DNA of the CDR3: TGTGCCTGGAGTGTACTAGGCGGGCGGCCCCAGCATTTT.

The gene calls are TRBV18 and TRBJ2-4, with 9 positions matching TRBD1. The CDR3 totals 16 residues. The germline V gene has CDR1 KGHSH and CDR2 LQKENI. The V segment lost 4 bases and the J segment 7 bases; nucleotides outside the gene matches: 11. For the CDR3, the DNA is TGTGCCAGCTCACACGATACAGGGGGCGCAACGAACATTCAGTACTTC. It is translated as CASSHDTGGATNIQYF.

The gene calls are TRBV9 and TRBJ1-6; no definite D call. The germline V gene has CDR1 SGDLS and CDR2 YYNGEE. This CDR3 has 16 amino acids. V was clipped by 0 bases and J by 1 base, with 8 bases between them. The CDR3 spells CASSVASVSYNSPLHF. In DNA, the CDR3 is TGTGCCAGCAGCGTAGCGAGTGTGTCCTATAATTCACCCCTCCACTTT.

This chain joins TRBV2 and TRBJ2-7; perhaps TRBD2 as D (5 bases). This CDR3 is 14 amino acids long. Trimming stripped 8 bases from V and 0 bases from J, with 14 bases between. The germline V gene has CDR1 SNHLY and CDR2 FYNNEI. Written as DNA, the CDR3 is TGTGCCAGCGGGCGGGCCAGGAACTCCTACGAGCAGTACTTC. Translated, it gives CASGRARNSYEQYF.

A word on this clone: A much larger clone sits a single nucleotide away, making a read error possible. This chain links TRBV7-9 with TRBJ2-1; no definite D call. Germline V CDR1 and CDR2: SEHNR, FQNEAQ (reference sequence). Between the trimmed V and J ends, which lost 1 base and 9 bases, there was a span of 4 bases. This CDR3 is 11 amino acids long. CDR3 DNA sequence: TGTGCCAGCAGCTTAGGAGCTGAGCAGTTCTTC. Its translation: CASSLGAEQFF.